This entry lists 14 T cell receptor beta chains sequenced from one sample in a study of blood T cell repertoires in COVID-19. Produced via immunoSEQ multiplex PCR; TCRdb's table is partial and in-frame only. The sample lists around 310,000 clones, 80% to 90% occurring once. The sample comprised PBMCs or T cells enriched from blood (not recorded which). These receptors all stem from a man aged 30-40 years who had recovered from COVID-19.

This clone was detected only a few times. This chain connects TRBV2 to TRBJ1-2; a possible D gene is TRBD1 (6 bases). The CDR3 is 14 residues long. Germline CDR1 reads SNHLY; CDR2 reads FYNNEI. Trimming shortened V by 4 bases and J by 1 base, and 10 bases separated the two germline ends. The CDR3 DNA sequence: TGTGCCAGCAGTGCGGGACAATTTAACTATGGCTACACCTTC. Translated: CASSAGQFNYGYTF.

This clone was seen a handful of times. The gene calls are TRBV7-9 and TRBJ2-2; D remains ambiguous. Germline V gene data show CDR1 as SEHNR and CDR2 as FQNEAQ (reference sequence). The V gene lost 3 bases and the J gene lost 5 bases, with 10 bases spanning the gap. The CDR3 has 14 amino acids. The CDR3 bases are TGTGCCAGCAGCTTCCGGCTAGTGACCGGGGAGCTGTTTTTT. Translating it yields CASSFRLVTGELFF.

The V gene is TRBV6-6, the J gene TRBJ2-7; 8 bases line up with TRBD1. CDR1 MNHNY and CDR2 SVGAGI come from the germline V gene (reference sequence). J was trimmed by 4 bases and V by 0 bases; bases with no gene match: 5. CDR3 size: 15 residues. CDR3 sequence (DNA): TGTGCCAGCAGTTACTCGGCAGGGGGCAGGTACGAGCAGTACTTC. This gives the protein CASSYSAGGRYEQYF.

The sample holds a few counts of this clone. The rearrangement joins TRBV14 to TRBJ2-6; TRBD1 is a possible D gene (6 bases). V dropped 6 bases and J dropped 3 bases, with 12 bases sitting between them. The CDR3 extends over 15 amino acids. The germline V gene has CDR1 SGHDN and CDR2 FVKESK. The CDR3 bases are TGTGCCAGCAGTATGGGGGCAGGTGGGGCCAACGTCCTGACTTTC. This gives the protein CASSMGAGGANVLTF.

J is TRBJ2-3 and V is TRBV28; D possibly corresponds to TRBD1 (6 bases). Germline assignment: CDR1 MDHEN and CDR2 SYDVKM. V was shortened by 5 bases and J by 5 bases, with 17 bases between the two germline ends. CDR3 length: 15 residues. CDR3 sequence reads: CASSPPGQALDTQYF. The CDR3 region has the DNA TGTGCCAGCAGTCCCCCGGGACAAGCGCTAGATACGCAGTATTTT.

V usage is TRBV29-1 and J usage is TRBJ1-1; TRBD1 matches 12 bases. Germline CDR1 reads SQVTM; CDR2 reads ANQGSEA. The CDR3 runs 16 residues. Trimming cost V 6 bases and J 3 bases; bases outside gene matches: 11. The CDR3 DNA reads as TGCAGCGTCTCAAGTGGGACAGGGGGCATGTACACTGAAGCTTTCTTT. Protein sequence: CSVSSGTGGMYTEAFF.

This chain joins TRBV5-4 and TRBJ1-5; D is possibly TRBD1 (5 bases). The V gene lost 3 bases and the J gene lost 7 bases, with 17 bases spanning the gap. Per germline, CDR1 SGHNT and CDR2 YYREEE (reference sequence). This CDR3 spans 15 amino acids. The CDR3 protein is CASSSSPGSGQPQHF. CDR3 sequence (DNA): TGTGCCAGCAGCTCCAGCCCAGGGTCGGGCCAGCCCCAGCATTTT.

The count of this clone is one. This chain uses TRBV28 with TRBJ1-5, with 9 bases that match TRBD1. This CDR3 comprises 16 residues. Germline V lookup: CDR1 MDHEN, CDR2 SYDVKM. V lost 7 bases and J lost 1; bases outside the gene matches: 8. The CDR3 nucleotides are TGTGCCAGCATAAGGACAGGGGATAGAAGCAATCAGCCCCAGCATTTT. This translates into CASIRTGDRSNQPQHF.

The chain has TRBV12-3 or TRBV12-4 and TRBJ2-7, with D maybe TRBD1 (6 bases). The V gene lost 5 bases and the J gene lost 6 bases, with 14 bases spanning the gap. This CDR3 comprises 13 residues. CDR3 DNA sequence: TGTGCCAGCAGTCGGCCCGACAGGCGCGAGCAGTACTTC. This codes for CASSRPDRREQYF.

The J gene is TRBJ1-5, the V gene TRBV19; D perhaps matches TRBD1 (6 bases). The V gene's germline CDR1 is LNHDA and CDR2 SQIVND (reference sequence). Between the trimmed V and J ends, which lost 8 bases and 1 base, there was a span of 12 bases. The CDR3 totals 14 residues. CDR3 residues: CASSNRESNQPQHF. CDR3 coding DNA: TGTGCCAGTTCAAACAGGGAAAGCAATCAGCCCCAGCATTTT.

The rearrangement links TRBV28 to TRBJ2-7; D possibly corresponds to TRBD2 (6 bases). Germline CDR1 MDHEN, CDR2 SYDVKM. Trimming pared 5 bases from V and 0 bases from J, leaving 17 bases between. The CDR3 consists of 16 residues. The CDR3 here is CASSTGGDPHSYEQYF. CDR3 in DNA: TGTGCCAGCAGTACCGGAGGGGACCCTCACTCCTACGAGCAGTACTTC. Full variable domain (rest looked up from reference TRBV28 and TRBJ2-7): DVKVTQSSRYLVKRTGEKVFLECVQDMDHENMFWYRQDPGLGLRLIYFSYDVKMKEKGDIPEGYSVSREKKERFSLILESASTNQTSMYLCASSTGGDPHSYEQYFGPGTRLTVT.

Regarding this clone: The sample carries other DNA sequences with the same CDR3. The chain joins TRBV5-1 to TRBJ2-2; D remains unclear. Germline CDR1 and CDR2: SGHRS and YFSETQ. This CDR3 has 12 amino acids. Trimming cost V 4 bases and J 2 bases, with 3 bases left between them. CDR3 residues: CASSLNTGELFF. The CDR3 DNA reads as TGCGCCAGCAGCCTAAACACCGGGGAGCTGTTTTTT.

V usage is TRBV28 and J usage is TRBJ1-6; D might be TRBD1 (5 bases). The ends were cut back, 5 bases at V and 7 bases at J, with 15 bases in the middle. This CDR3 region has 15 residues. Germline loops: CDR1 MDHEN, CDR2 SYDVKM. The CDR3: CASSPYGAGNSPLHF. For the CDR3, the DNA is TGTGCCAGCAGTCCCTATGGGGCTGGGAATTCACCCCTCCACTTT.

This chain joins TRBV5-4 and TRBJ2-7; the match to TRBD1 covers 11 bases. The length of the CDR3 is 14 residues. Trimming removed 4 bases from V and 2 bases from J; junction bases left unmatched: 2. Per the germline V gene, CDR1 is SGHNT and CDR2 is YYREEE (reference sequence). The CDR3 DNA sequence: TGTGCCAGCAGCCAGGACAGGGGGCCCTACGAGCAGTACTTC. Residues: CASSQDRGPYEQYF.